This TCR beta chain emerged from a study of T-cell reconstitution after alpha-beta-depleted transplantation in children. This clonotype was recorded a few times. Its antigen remains unidentified. Germline CDR1 DFQATT, CDR2 SNEGSKA (reference sequence). CDR3 length: 16 amino acids. J gave up 6 bases and V 2 bases, and 6 bases lay outside the gene matches. Findings of the study overall: Alpha-beta T cells present about two months after transplant were reported to originate from several hundred expanded graft clones. Some patients' high day-60 TCRbeta diversity was traced to surviving recipient T cells and thymic progenitors.

A TCRbeta library incorporating unique molecular identifiers was prepared. Each CDR3 protein is one row after TCRdb ran MiXCR on the PCR reads. The table includes 670,000 or so distinct CDR3 sequences, around 13% detected once. The receptor was derived from a girl aged 2 to 9 with congenital amegakaryocytic thrombocytopenia, due to receive a stem cell transplant. The rearrangement uses TRBV20-1 and TRBJ2-2; 13 nucleotides align to TRBD2. Here the sequenced sample was PBMCs, taken before TCRalphabeta/CD19-depleted stem cell transplant. The CDR3 protein is CSARTPGLAGSGELFF. For the CDR3, the DNA is TGCAGTGCTAGAACACCGGGACTAGCGGGATCCGGGGAGCTGTTTTTT.